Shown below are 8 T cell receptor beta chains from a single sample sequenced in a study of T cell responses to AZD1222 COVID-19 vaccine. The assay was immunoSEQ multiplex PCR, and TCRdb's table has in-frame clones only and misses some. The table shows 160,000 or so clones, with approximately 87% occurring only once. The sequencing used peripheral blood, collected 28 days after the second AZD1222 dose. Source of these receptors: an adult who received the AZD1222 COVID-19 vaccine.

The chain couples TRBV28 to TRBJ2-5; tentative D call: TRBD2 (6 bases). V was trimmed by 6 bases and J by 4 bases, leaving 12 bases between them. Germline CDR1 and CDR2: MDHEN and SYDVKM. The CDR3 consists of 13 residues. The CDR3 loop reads CASRPGGAETQYF. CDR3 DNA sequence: TGTGCCAGCAGACCCGGAGGGGCAGAGACCCAGTACTTC.

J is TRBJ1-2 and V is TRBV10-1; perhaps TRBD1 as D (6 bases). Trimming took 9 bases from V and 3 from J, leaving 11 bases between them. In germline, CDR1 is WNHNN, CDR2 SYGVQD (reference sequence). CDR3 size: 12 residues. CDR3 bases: TGCGCCAGGGGAGGGGGTGACTATGGCTACACCTTC. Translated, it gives CARGGGDYGYTF.

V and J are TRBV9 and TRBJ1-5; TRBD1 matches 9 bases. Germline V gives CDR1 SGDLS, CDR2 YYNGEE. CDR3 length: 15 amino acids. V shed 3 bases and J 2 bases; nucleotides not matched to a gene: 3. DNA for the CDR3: TGTGCCAGCAGCGCCACAGGGGGCGGCAATCAGCCCCAGCATTTT. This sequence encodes CASSATGGGNQPQHF.

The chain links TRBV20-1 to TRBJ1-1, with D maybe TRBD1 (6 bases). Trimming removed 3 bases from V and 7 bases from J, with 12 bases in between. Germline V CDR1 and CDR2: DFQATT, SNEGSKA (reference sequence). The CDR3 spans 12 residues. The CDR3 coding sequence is TGCAGTGCTAGTAGGGGGGTGGATGAAGCTTTCTTT. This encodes CSASRGVDEAFF.

The CDR3 reads CSVELPAETQYF. The CDR3 nucleotides are TGCAGCGTTGAACTCCCAGCGGAGACCCAGTACTTC. The chain employs TRBV29-1 and TRBJ2-5; D gene ambiguous. Trimming pared 2 bases from V and 5 bases from J, leaving 9 bases between. Germline V lookup: CDR1 SQVTM, CDR2 ANQGSEA. The CDR3 spans 12 residues.

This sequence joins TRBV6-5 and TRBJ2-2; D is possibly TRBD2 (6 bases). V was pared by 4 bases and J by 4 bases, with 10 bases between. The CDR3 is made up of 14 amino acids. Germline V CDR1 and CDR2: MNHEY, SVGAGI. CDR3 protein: CASSSRLGTGELFF. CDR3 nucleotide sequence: TGTGCCAGCAGTTCCAGACTAGGCACCGGGGAGCTGTTTTTT.

The CDR3 DNA reads as TGTGCCAGCAGCTGGCGGGAGAATACAGGAAACACCATATATTTT. Protein sequence: CASSWRENTGNTIYF. The chain employs TRBV11-2 and TRBJ1-3; D is undetermined. The CDR3 consists of 15 residues. Germline V gene data show CDR1 as SGHAT and CDR2 as FQNNGV. Deletions cut 4 bases from V and 4 bases from J, with 14 bases between.

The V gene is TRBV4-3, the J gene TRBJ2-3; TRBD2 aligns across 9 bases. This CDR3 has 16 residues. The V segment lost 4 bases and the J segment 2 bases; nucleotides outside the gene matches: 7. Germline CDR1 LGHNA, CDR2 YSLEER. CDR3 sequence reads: CASSPRLAEYTDTQYF. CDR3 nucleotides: TGCGCCAGCAGCCCTCGACTAGCGGAGTACACAGATACGCAGTATTTT.